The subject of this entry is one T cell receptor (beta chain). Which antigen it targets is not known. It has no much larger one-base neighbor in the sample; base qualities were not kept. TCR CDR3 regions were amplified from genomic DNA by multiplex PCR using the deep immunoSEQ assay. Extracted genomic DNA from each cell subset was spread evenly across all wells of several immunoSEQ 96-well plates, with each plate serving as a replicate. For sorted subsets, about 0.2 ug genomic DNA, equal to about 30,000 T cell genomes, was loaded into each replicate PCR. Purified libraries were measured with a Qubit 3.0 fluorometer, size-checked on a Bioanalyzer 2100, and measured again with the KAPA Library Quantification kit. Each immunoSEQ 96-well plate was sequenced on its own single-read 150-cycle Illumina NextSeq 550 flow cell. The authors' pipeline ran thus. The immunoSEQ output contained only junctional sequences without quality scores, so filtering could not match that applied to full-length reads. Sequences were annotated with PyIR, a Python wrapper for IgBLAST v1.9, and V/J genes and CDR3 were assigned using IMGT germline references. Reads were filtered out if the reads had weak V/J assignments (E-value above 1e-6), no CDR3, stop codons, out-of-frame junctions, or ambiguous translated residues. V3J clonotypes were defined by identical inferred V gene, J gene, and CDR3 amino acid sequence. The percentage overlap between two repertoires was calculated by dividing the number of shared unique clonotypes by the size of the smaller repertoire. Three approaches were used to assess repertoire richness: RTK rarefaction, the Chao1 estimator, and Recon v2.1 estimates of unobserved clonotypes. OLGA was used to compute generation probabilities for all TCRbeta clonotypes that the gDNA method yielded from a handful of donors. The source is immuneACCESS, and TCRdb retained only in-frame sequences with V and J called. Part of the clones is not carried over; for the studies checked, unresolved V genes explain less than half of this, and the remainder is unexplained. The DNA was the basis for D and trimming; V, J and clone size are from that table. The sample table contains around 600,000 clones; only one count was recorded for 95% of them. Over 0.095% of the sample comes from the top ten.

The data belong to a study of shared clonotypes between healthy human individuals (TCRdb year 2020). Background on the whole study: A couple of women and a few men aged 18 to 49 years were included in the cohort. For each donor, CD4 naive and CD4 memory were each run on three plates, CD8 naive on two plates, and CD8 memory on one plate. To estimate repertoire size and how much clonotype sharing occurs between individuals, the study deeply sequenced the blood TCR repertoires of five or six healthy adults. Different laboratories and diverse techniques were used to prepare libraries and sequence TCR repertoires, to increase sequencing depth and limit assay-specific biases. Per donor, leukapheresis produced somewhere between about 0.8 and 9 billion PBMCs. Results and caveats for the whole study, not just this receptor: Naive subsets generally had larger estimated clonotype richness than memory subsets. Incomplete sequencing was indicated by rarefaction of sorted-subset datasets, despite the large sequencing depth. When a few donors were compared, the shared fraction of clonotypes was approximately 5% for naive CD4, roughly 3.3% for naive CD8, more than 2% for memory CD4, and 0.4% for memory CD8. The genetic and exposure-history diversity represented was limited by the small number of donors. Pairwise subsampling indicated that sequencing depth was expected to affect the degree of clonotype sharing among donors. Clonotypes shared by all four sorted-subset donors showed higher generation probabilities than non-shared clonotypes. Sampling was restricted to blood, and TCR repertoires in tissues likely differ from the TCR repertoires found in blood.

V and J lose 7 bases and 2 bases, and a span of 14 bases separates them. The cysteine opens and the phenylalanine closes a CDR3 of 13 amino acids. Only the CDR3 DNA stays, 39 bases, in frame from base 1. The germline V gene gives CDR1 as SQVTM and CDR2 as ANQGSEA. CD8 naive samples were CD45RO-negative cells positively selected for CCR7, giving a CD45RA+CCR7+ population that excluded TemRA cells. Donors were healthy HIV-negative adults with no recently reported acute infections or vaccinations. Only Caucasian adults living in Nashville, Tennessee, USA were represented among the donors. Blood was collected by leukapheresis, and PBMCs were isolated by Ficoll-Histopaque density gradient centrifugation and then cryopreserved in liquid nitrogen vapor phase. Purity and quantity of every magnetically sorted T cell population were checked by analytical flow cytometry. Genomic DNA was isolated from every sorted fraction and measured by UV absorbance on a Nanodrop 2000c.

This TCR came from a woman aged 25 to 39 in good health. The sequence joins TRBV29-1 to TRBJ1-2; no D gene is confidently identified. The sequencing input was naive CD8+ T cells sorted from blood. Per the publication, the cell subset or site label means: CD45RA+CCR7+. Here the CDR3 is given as CSGEGDENYGYTF. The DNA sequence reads TGCAGCGGCGAGGGCGATGAAAACTATGGCTACACCTTC.